The 10 T cell receptor beta chains below come from one sample, sequenced in a study of CD8 T cells in Susac syndrome. Reverse transcription of about 0.45 to 1 ug RNA was performed with random hexamers. Via MiXCR, TCRdb re-called the immunoSEQ multiplex PCR reads, giving one row per CDR3 protein. Of 180,000 or so distinct CDR3 sequences detected, about 95% appear once; the ten largest clones hold 0.093%. Sequenced sample: CD4+ T cells from PBMCs. Source of these receptors: a human donor with multiple sclerosis.

The V call is TRBV29-1, the J call TRBJ2-6; no firm D call. Trimming shortened V by 5 bases and J by 0 bases, and 11 bases separated the two germline ends. The CDR3 extends over 15 amino acids. The V gene's germline CDR1 is SQVTM and CDR2 ANQGSEA. DNA of the CDR3: TGCAGCGTTTTCCCTGCGAGCTCTGGGGCCAACGTCCTGACTTTC. It yields the protein CSVFPASSGANVLTF.

The V gene is TRBV5-1, the J gene TRBJ2-3; D not resolved. There are 14 residues in the CDR3. CDR1 and CDR2 (germline): SGHRS, YFSETQ. The germline V and J ends were trimmed by 8 bases and 2 bases, with 15 bases remaining between them. The CDR3 nucleotides read TGCGCCAGTCGGTCGGCGGCGCCCACAGATACGCAGTATTTT. Protein product: CASRSAAPTDTQYF.

The chain carries TRBV12-5 and TRBJ2-3; D unresolved. CDR3 length: 15 residues. Trimming removed 4 bases at V and 2 bases at J, with 13 bases between. Germline V gene data show CDR1 as LGHNT and CDR2 as FRNRAP. CDR3 protein: CASGSGESSTDTQYF. In DNA form, the CDR3 reads TGTGCTAGTGGTTCTGGGGAATCTTCCACAGATACGCAGTATTTT.

V gene TRBV27 combines with J gene TRBJ2-3; TRBD2 matches 9 bases. The CDR3 runs 12 residues. V was clipped by 6 bases and J by 9 bases; unmatched bases: 4. The germline V gene encodes CDR1 MNHEY and CDR2 SMNVEV (reference sequence). In nucleotides, the CDR3 is TGTGCCAGCAGGGCCCTAGCGGGAACGCAGTATTTT. Protein product: CASRALAGTQYF.

The chain is built from TRBV3-1 and TRBJ1-5; D gene ambiguous. This CDR3 has 11 residues. Germline V gives CDR1 LGHDT, CDR2 YNNKEL (reference sequence). Trimming took 7 bases from V and 7 from J, leaving 8 bases between them. For the CDR3, the DNA is TGTGCCAGCACCCAGGTCCAGCCCCAGCATTTT. Translation: CASTQVQPQHF.

The chain carries TRBV3-1 and TRBJ1-1; a weak D match, TRBD1 (5 bases). Germline V gene sequence: CDR1 LGHDT, CDR2 YNNKEL (reference sequence). The CDR3 runs to 13 residues. The V gene lost 6 bases and the J gene lost 7 bases, with 15 bases spanning the gap. The DNA for the CDR3 is TGTGCCAGCAGTCTCCGGGACGGCAGTGAAGCTTTCTTT. Protein sequence: CASSLRDGSEAFF.

The chain links TRBV27 to TRBJ2-1, with D uncertain. Germline CDR1 reads MNHEY; CDR2 reads SMNVEV (reference sequence). V was shortened by 6 bases and J by 0 bases, with 15 bases between the two germline ends. This CDR3 has 16 amino acids. In DNA, the CDR3 is TGTGCCAGCAGCGCACTCGATGGAAGCTCCTACAATGAGCAGTTCTTC. As protein: CASSALDGSSYNEQFF.

The chain has TRBV5-1 and TRBJ1-2, with TRBD1 matching 9 bases. V lost 4 bases to trimming and J lost 3 bases; unmatched junction nucleotides: 7. Germline V gene data show CDR1 as SGHRS and CDR2 as YFSETQ. The CDR3 consists of 15 residues. CDR3 sequence (DNA): TGCGCCAGCAGCCGCCTGGGACAGGGAGACTATGGCTACACCTTC. Protein sequence: CASSRLGQGDYGYTF.

The chain links TRBV12-3 or TRBV12-4 to TRBJ1-5; D might be TRBD1 (5 bases). This CDR3 has 15 residues. Trimming removed 6 bases at V and 5 bases at J, with 17 bases between. CDR3 amino acids: CASRPAGKGDQPQHF. In nucleotides, the CDR3 is TGTGCCAGCAGACCGGCAGGGAAGGGCGATCAGCCCCAGCATTTT.

V and J are TRBV30 and TRBJ2-7; 13 nucleotides match TRBD2. J lost 4 bases, V lost 4 bases, and 7 bases had no gene match. This CDR3 is built from 15 residues. Germline V gives CDR1 GTSNPN, CDR2 SVGIG (reference sequence). In nucleotides, the CDR3 is TGTGCCTGGACGCTTGGGACTAGCGGGGTATACGAGCAGTACTTC. This encodes CAWTLGTSGVYEQYF.